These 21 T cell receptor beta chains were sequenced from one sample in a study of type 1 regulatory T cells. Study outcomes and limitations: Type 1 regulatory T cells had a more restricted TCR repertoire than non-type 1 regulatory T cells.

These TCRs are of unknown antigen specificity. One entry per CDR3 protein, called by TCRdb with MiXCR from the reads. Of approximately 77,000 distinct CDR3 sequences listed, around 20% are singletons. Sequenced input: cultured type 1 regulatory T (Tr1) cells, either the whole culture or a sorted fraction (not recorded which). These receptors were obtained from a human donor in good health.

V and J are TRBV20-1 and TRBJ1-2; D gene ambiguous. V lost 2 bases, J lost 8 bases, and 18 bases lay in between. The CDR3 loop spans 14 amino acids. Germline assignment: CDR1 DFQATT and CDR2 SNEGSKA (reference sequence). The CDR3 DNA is TGCAGTGCTAGATCCCAAAGTCAAGGCGACGGCTACACCTTC. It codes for CSARSQSQGDGYTF.

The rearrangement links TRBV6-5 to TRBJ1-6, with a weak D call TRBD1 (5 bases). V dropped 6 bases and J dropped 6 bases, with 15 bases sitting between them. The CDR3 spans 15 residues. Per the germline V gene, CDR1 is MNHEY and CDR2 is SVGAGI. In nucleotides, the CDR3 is TGTGCCAGCAGCCCGGATGGGGCACGTAATTCACCCCTCCACTTT. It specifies CASSPDGARNSPLHF.

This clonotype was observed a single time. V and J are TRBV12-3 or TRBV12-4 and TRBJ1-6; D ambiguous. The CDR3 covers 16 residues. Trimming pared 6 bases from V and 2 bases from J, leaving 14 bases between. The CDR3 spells CASSRDNVAYNSPLHF. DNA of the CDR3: TGTGCCAGCAGCCGAGACAACGTAGCCTATAATTCACCCCTCCACTTT.

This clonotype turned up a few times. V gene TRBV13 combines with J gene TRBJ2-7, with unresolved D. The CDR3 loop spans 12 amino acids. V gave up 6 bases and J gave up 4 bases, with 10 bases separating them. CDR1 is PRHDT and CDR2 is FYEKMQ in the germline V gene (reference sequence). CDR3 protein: CASSPIRYEQYF. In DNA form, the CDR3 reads TGTGCCAGCAGTCCCATTCGGTACGAGCAGTACTTC.

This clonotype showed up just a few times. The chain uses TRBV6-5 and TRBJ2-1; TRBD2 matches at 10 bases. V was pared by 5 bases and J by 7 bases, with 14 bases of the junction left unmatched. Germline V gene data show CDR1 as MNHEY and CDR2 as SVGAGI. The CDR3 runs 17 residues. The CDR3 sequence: CASSPRAGGPSRNEQFF. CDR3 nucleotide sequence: TGTGCCAGCAGTCCCCGAGCGGGAGGGCCTTCCCGAAATGAGCAGTTCTTC.

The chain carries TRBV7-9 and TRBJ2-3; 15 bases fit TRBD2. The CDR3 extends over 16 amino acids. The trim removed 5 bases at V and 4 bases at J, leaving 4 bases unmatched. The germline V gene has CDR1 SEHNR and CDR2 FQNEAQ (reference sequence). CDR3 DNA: TGTGCCAGCAGCGGGGGACTAGCGGGAGGAGCAGATACGCAGTATTTT. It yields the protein CASSGGLAGGADTQYF.

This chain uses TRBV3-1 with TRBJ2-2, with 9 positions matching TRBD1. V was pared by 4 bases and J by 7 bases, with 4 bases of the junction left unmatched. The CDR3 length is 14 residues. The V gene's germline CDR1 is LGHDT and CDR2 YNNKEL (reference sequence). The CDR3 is CASSLWDRDGELFF. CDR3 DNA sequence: TGTGCCAGCAGCCTTTGGGACAGGGACGGGGAGCTGTTTTTT.

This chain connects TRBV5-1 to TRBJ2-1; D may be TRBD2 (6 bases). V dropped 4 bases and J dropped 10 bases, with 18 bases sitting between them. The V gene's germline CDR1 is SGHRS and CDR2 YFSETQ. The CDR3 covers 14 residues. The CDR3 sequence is CASSPTRAFEEQFF. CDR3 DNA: TGCGCCAGCAGCCCGACTAGAGCTTTTGAGGAGCAGTTCTTC. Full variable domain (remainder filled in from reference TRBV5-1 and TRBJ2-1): KAGVTQTPRYLIKTRGQQVTLSCSPISGHRSVSWYQQTPGQGLQFLFEYFSETQRNKGNFPGRFSGRQFSNSRSEMNVSTLELGDSALYLCASSPTRAFEEQFFGPGTRLTVL.

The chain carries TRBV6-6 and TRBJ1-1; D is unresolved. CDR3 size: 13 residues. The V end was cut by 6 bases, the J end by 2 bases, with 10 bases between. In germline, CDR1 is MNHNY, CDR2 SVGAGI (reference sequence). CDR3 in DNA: TGTGCCAGCAGAACCGGAGGAAACACTGAAGCTTTCTTT. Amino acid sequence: CASRTGGNTEAFF.

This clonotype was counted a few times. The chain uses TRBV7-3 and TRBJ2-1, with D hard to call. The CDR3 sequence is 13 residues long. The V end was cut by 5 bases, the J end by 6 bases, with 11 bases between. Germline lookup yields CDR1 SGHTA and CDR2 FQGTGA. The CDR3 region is CASSLGSLNEQFF. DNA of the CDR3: TGTGCCAGCAGCCTAGGTAGCCTCAATGAGCAGTTCTTC.

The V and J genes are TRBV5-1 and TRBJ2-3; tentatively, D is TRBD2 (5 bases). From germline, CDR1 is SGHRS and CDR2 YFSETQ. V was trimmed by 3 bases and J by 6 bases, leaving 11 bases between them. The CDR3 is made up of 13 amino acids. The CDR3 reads CASSSSSRDTQYF. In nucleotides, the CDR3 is TGCGCCAGCAGCTCCTCTAGCAGGGATACGCAGTATTTT.

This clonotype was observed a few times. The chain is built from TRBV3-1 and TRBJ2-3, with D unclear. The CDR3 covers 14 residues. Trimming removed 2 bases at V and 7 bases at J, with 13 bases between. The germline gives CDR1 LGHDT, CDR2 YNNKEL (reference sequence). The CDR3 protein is CASSQWGSKNTQYF. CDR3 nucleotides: TGTGCCAGCAGCCAATGGGGAAGTAAAAATACGCAGTATTTT.

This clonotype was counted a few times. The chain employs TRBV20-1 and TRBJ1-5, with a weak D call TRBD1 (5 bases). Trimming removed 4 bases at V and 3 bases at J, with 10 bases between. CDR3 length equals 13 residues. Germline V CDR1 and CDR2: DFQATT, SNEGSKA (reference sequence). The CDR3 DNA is TGCAGTGCTAAAGACAGCCTCAATCAGCCCCAGCATTTT. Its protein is CSAKDSLNQPQHF.

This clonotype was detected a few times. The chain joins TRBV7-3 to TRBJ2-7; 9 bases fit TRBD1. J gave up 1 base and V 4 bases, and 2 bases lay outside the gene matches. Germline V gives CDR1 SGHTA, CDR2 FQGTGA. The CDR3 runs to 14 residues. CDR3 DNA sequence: TGTGCCAGCAGCTCGACAGGGGGTTCCTACGAGCAGTACTTC. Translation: CASSSTGGSYEQYF.

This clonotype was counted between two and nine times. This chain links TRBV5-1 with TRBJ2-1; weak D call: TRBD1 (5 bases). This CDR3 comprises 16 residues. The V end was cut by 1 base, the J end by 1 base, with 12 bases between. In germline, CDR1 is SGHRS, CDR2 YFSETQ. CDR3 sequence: CASSLRGAGSYNEQFF. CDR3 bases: TGCGCCAGCAGCTTGAGGGGCGCAGGGTCCTACAATGAGCAGTTCTTC.

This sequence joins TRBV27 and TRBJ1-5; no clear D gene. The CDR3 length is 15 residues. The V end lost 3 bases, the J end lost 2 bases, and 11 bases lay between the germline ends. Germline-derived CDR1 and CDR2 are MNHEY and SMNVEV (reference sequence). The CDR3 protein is CASSFDAAGNQPQHF. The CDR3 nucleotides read TGTGCCAGCAGTTTTGATGCGGCGGGCAATCAGCCCCAGCATTTT.

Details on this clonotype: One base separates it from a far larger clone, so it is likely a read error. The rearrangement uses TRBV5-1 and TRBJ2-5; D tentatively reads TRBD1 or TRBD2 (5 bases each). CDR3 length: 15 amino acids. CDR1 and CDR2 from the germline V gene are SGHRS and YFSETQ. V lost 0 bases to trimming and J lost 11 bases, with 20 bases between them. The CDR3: CASSLAPGTTDEQYF. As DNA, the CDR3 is TGCGCCAGCAGCTTGGCCCCAGGGACGACGGATGAGCAGTACTTC.

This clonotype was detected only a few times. CDR3 residues: CASTRTGLLYEQYF. CDR3 bases: TGTGCCAGCACTAGAACAGGATTACTCTACGAGCAGTACTTC. This chain joins TRBV7-2 and TRBJ2-7, with D perhaps matching TRBD1 (5 bases). V shed 7 bases and J shed 3 bases, with 16 bases lying between them. This CDR3 has 14 amino acids. Germline V lookup: CDR1 SGHTA, CDR2 FQGNSA.

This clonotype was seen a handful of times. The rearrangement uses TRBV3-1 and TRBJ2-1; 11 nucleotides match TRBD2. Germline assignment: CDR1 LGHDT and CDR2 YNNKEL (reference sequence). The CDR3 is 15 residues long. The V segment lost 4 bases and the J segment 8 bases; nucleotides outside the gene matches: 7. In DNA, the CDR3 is TGTGCCAGCAGCCCAACTAGCGGGAGCGTCGATGAGCAGTTCTTC. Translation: CASSPTSGSVDEQFF.

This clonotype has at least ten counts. CDR3 sequence (DNA): TGTGCCAGCAGTTCTTTCTCCTACGAGCAGTACTTC. It codes for CASSSFSYEQYF. The chain is built from TRBV2 and TRBJ2-7; D ambiguous. Germline lookup yields CDR1 SNHLY and CDR2 FYNNEI. The CDR3 sequence is 12 residues long. V shed 5 bases and J shed 0 bases, with 5 bases lying between them. Using reference TRBV2 and TRBJ2-7 for the parts outside the CDR3, the full variable domain is EPEVTQTPSHQVTQMGQEVILRCVPISNHLYFYWYRQILGQKVEFLVSFYNNEISEKSEIFDDQFSVERPDGSNFTLKIRSTKLEDSAMYFCASSSFSYEQYFGPGTRLTVT.

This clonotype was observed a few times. Here the CDR3 reads CASSFWGNTIYF. Written as DNA, the CDR3 is TGTGCCAGCAGTTTCTGGGGAAACACCATATATTTT. V and J are TRBV28 and TRBJ1-3, with unresolved D. With 3 bases removed from V and 4 bases from J, the gap between germline ends came to 4 bases. Germline CDR1 and CDR2: MDHEN and SYDVKM. This CDR3 region has 12 residues.